This TCR beta chain is drawn from a study of beta chain features in type 1 diabetes. Turning to the study itself: Analysis included around 110,000,000 sorted cells drawn from all samples.

This CDR3 has 16 residues. Trimming removed 4 bases from V and 3 bases from J; junction bases left unmatched: 6. Looked up from germline, CDR1 is MDHEN and CDR2 is SYDVKM. A few counts support this clone. Of the isolated RNA, all was reverse transcribed, and so the sequenced material was expressed TCRB transcripts. The assay was immunoSEQ multiplex PCR, and TCRdb's table has in-frame clones only and misses some. The table lists about 110,000 clones, about 40% of them singletons. The source of this sequence is a woman aged 18-29 years in good health. The V call is TRBV28, the J call TRBJ2-4, with 10 nucleotides matching TRBD2. The specimen sequenced was stem cell memory CD4+ T cells from blood. CDR3 sequence: CASSSGGLADKNIQYF. The CDR3 region has the DNA TGTGCCAGCAGTTCCGGCGGACTAGCGGACAAAAACATTCAGTACTTC.